One and the same sample provided the 18 T cell receptor beta chains below, sequenced in a study of cytomegalovirus exposure and HLA in healthy donors. PCR was performed using 60 Vbeta and 13 Jbeta primers. TCRdb's copy holds only in-frame clones and misses some; the assay was immunoSEQ multiplex PCR. Of some 90,000 clones in the sample, more than 75% were seen once. Sequenced sample: PBMCs. The receptors were gathered from a woman between 45 and 60 years old in good health and CMV-seropositive.

This clone was detected only a few times. Compared with germline, one end of the junction differs, possibly owing to a read error. The chain links TRBV5-1 to TRBJ2-1; D possibly corresponds to TRBD2 (6 bases). The CDR3 contains 17 residues. CDR1 is SGHRS, CDR2 YFSETQ, per germline. CDR3 loop: CASSPDKGRLGYDEQFF. CDR3 nucleotide sequence: TGCGCCAGCAGCCCGGACAAAGGCCGACTAGGCTACGATGAGCAGTTCTTC.

The chain links TRBV10-3 to TRBJ1-2; no reliable D call. Trimming took 5 bases from V and 4 from J, leaving 14 bases between them. The CDR3 consists of 14 residues. CDR1 is ENHRY, CDR2 SYGVKD, per germline. The CDR3 reads CAISREGTIYGYTF. CDR3 coding DNA: TGTGCCATCAGTCGGGAAGGCACCATCTATGGCTACACCTTC.

The V and J genes are TRBV14 and TRBJ1-3, with 9 bases fitting TRBD1. The germline V gene has CDR1 SGHDN and CDR2 FVKESK. This CDR3 has 17 amino acids. With V trimmed by 3 bases and J by 4 bases, 10 bases remained unmatched. The CDR3 loop is CASSHLDRGSFGNTIYF. CDR3 sequence (DNA): TGTGCCAGCAGCCACTTGGACAGGGGTTCGTTCGGAAACACCATATATTTT.

V and J are TRBV11-3 and TRBJ2-3; 7 bases agree with TRBD2. The junction had 4 bases not matched to a gene; V was cut back by 3 bases and J by 4 bases. The CDR3 is made up of 14 amino acids. CDR1 is SGHNT, CDR2 YENEEA, per germline. CDR3 DNA: TGTGCCAGCAGCTTTTGGACTAGTTCAGATACGCAGTATTTT. Protein sequence: CASSFWTSSDTQYF.

The chain uses TRBV15 and TRBJ1-1; a weak D match, TRBD1 (6 bases). Per germline, CDR1 LNHNV and CDR2 YYDKDF (reference sequence). The V gene lost 2 bases and the J gene lost 6 bases, with 13 bases spanning the gap. CDR3 length: 14 residues. For the CDR3, the DNA is TGTGCCACCAGCAGACAATATCAGGGGTCTGAAGCTTTCTTT. It codes for CATSRQYQGSEAFF.

In DNA form, the CDR3 reads TGTGCCAGCAGTCCAACGACAGGGCGAGCTTTCTTT. Its translation is CASSPTTGRAFF. This sequence joins TRBV27 and TRBJ1-1, with 7 bases aligning to TRBD1. The CDR3 length is 12 residues. Trimming cost V 5 bases and J 10 bases; bases outside gene matches: 7. Germline V gene data show CDR1 as MNHEY and CDR2 as SMNVEV (reference sequence).

The chain is built from TRBV5-1 and TRBJ2-5; 8 bases fit TRBD1. Germline loops: CDR1 SGHRS, CDR2 YFSETQ. The CDR3 sequence is 13 residues long. With 6 bases clipped from V and 5 bases from J, the junction kept 6 bases outside the gene matches. CDR3 bases: TGCGCCAGCATGGACAGGGTGGGTGAGACCCAGTACTTC. It is translated as CASMDRVGETQYF.

This clone was counted only a few times. V gene TRBV6-6 combines with J gene TRBJ2-3, with 8 bases identical to TRBD2. Trimming at V came to 4 bases and at J to 7 bases, leaving 7 bases not matched to a gene. Germline V gene sequence: CDR1 MNHNY, CDR2 SVGAGI (reference sequence). CDR3 length: 14 residues. The CDR3 coding sequence is TGTGCCAGCAGTTCACGGACTAGCCCGTATACGCAGTATTTT. Protein: CASSSRTSPYTQYF.

The chain has TRBV7-8 and TRBJ2-1; TRBD2 agrees at 9 bases. CDR1 is SGHVS and CDR2 is FQNEAQ in the germline V gene. J gave up 0 bases and V 3 bases, and 12 bases lay outside the gene matches. CDR3 size: 19 residues. The chain's CDR3 is CASSLRPGGAGGSYNEQFF. For the CDR3, the DNA is TGTGCCAGCAGCTTGCGCCCCGGGGGAGCGGGGGGCTCCTACAATGAGCAGTTCTTC.

This chain connects TRBV11-3 to TRBJ2-1, with 9 bases aligning to TRBD2. V was clipped by 2 bases and J by 9 bases; unmatched bases: 5. Germline CDR1 SGHNT, CDR2 YENEEA. The CDR3 spans 14 residues. CDR3 coding DNA: TGTGCCAGCAGCTTAAAGTGGCGGGAGGGTGAGCAGTTCTTC. This translates into CASSLKWREGEQFF.

The chain employs TRBV5-1 and TRBJ2-5; 8 nucleotides agree with TRBD1. V lost 0 bases, J lost 2 bases, and 6 bases stayed unmatched. Germline CDR1 reads SGHRS; CDR2 reads YFSETQ. The CDR3 is 16 residues long. The CDR3 DNA reads as TGCGCCAGCAGCTTGGTGGGACAGGTATTTCAAGAGACCCAGTACTTC. Translated, it gives CASSLVGQVFQETQYF.

This clone has a handful of counts. The CDR3 bases are TGTGCCAGCAGCTTGGGACAGGGTGGCGAGCAGTACGTC. Its translation is CASSLGQGGEQYV. This chain uses TRBV5-8 with TRBJ2-7; 7 nucleotides agree with TRBD1. V dropped 0 bases and J dropped 6; count of bases not matched to a gene: 3. There are 13 residues in the CDR3. Looked up from germline, CDR1 is SGHTS and CDR2 is YDEGEE.

The chain is built from TRBV10-3 and TRBJ2-1; 7 nucleotides match TRBD1. V lost 0 bases to trimming and J lost 13 bases; unmatched junction nucleotides: 12. Germline V gene sequence: CDR1 ENHRY, CDR2 SYGVKD. The CDR3 runs 15 residues. The CDR3 protein is CAISESTGSASRQFF. CDR3 DNA: TGTGCCATCAGTGAGTCGACAGGGTCTGCGTCTCGACAGTTCTTC.

The CDR3 DNA reads as TGCGCCAGCAGAAAAGCCGCTAGCGGGGGGGCAACTGAGCAGTTCTTC. Protein product: CASRKAASGGATEQFF. The chain joins TRBV5-1 to TRBJ2-1; 12 nucleotides agree with TRBD2. Germline V CDR1 and CDR2: SGHRS, YFSETQ. V was pared by 5 bases and J by 9 bases, with 12 bases of the junction left unmatched. The CDR3 covers 16 residues.

The rearrangement joins TRBV6-1 to TRBJ1-6; TRBD1 might be the D (6 bases). Germline CDR1 MNHNS, CDR2 SASEGT. Trimming took 8 bases from V and 7 from J, leaving 18 bases between them. This CDR3 is 15 amino acids long. The CDR3 loop reads CASWGLGRNNSPLHF. As DNA, the CDR3 is TGTGCCAGCTGGGGGCTGGGCAGGAACAATTCACCCCTCCACTTT.

The gene calls are TRBV29-1 and TRBJ1-2; weak D call: TRBD1 (5 bases). The V gene lost 6 bases and the J gene lost 6 bases, with 11 bases spanning the gap. Germline V lookup: CDR1 SQVTM, CDR2 ANQGSEA. CDR3 length equals 11 residues. In DNA, the CDR3 is TGCAGCGTCACTGACAGAGATGGCTACACCTTC. This translates into CSVTDRDGYTF.

J is TRBJ2-2 and V is TRBV10-3; 8 positions match TRBD1. V gave up 10 bases and J gave up 0 bases; unmatched junction bases: 7. The CDR3 is made up of 15 amino acids. Germline V gene sequence: CDR1 ENHRY, CDR2 SYGVKD. Written as DNA, the CDR3 is TGTGCCACCCTTCACAGGGGGACGAACACCGGGGAGCTGTTTTTT. Protein product: CATLHRGTNTGELFF.

The V and J genes are TRBV19 and TRBJ1-4; D possibly corresponds to TRBD1 (6 bases). In germline, CDR1 is LNHDA, CDR2 SQIVND (reference sequence). This CDR3 contains 18 residues. V was pared by 4 bases and J by 0 bases, with 18 bases between. The DNA of the CDR3 is TGTGCCAGTAGTACAACCGGGACACGCCTTGCAACTAATGAAAAACTGTTTTTT. Translating it yields CASSTTGTRLATNEKLFF.